These T cell receptor beta chains were read from a single sample in a study of blood T cells in healthy people across ages. TCRdb re-analysed the 5' RACE reads in MiXCR, keeping a single row per CDR3 protein. The table lists some 1.7 million distinct CDR3 sequences, 28% of them singletons, with 7.7% in the top ten. The sequencing sample was made of blood. These receptors all stem from a woman in her thirties in good health. Both conserved end residues are part of each CDR3. The D gene is left open where the match is weak. Size values are once, few and many counts, or a class for expanded clones, and some rows have none.

clone_size	d_call	v_call	j_call	cdr3_aa	cdr3_nt
many	.	TRBV14	TRBJ1-2	CASSQLTGRDYGYTF	TGTGCCAGCAGCCAACTTACCGGGCGCGACTATGGCTACACCTTC
.	TRBD2	TRBV5-1	TRBJ2-5	CASSTSGRTFTPETQYF	TGCGCCAGCAGCACATCCGGGAGGACTTTTACTCCGGAGACCCAGTACTTC
.	.	TRBV3-1	TRBJ1-2	CASSQGSHGAPYGYTF	TGTGCCAGCAGCCAAGGGTCCCATGGGGCCCCCTATGGCTACACCTTC
many	.	TRBV9	TRBJ2-7	CASSVSWTTYEQYF	TGTGCCAGCAGCGTATCCTGGACCACCTACGAGCAGTACTTC
few	TRBD2	TRBV12-3/TRBV12-4	TRBJ2-1	CASNPSGGGREQFF	TGTGCCAGCAACCCTAGCGGGGGGGGGAGGGAGCAGTTCTTC
few	.	TRBV7-9	TRBJ2-7	CASSLGPLDEQYF	TGTGCCAGCAGCTTAGGTCCCCTGGACGAGCAGTACTTC
once	.	TRBV12-3/TRBV12-4	TRBJ1-1	CASNPRSAEAFF	TGTGCCAGCAACCCACGCAGCGCTGAAGCTTTCTTT
many	.	TRBV20-1	TRBJ1-5	CSANGEPGGNQPQHF	TGCAGTGCTAACGGGGAACCGGGAGGCAATCAGCCCCAGCATTTT
.	.	TRBV5-4	TRBJ1-2	CASSDRFYYGYTF	TGTGCCAGCAGCGACAGGTTTTACTATGGCTACACCTTC
few	TRBD2	TRBV6-1	TRBJ2-7	CASSEALGGLAGVQAVWEQYF	TGTGCCAGCAGTGAAGCGCTCGGGGGACTAGCGGGGGTCCAGGCAGTCTGGGAGCAGTACTTC